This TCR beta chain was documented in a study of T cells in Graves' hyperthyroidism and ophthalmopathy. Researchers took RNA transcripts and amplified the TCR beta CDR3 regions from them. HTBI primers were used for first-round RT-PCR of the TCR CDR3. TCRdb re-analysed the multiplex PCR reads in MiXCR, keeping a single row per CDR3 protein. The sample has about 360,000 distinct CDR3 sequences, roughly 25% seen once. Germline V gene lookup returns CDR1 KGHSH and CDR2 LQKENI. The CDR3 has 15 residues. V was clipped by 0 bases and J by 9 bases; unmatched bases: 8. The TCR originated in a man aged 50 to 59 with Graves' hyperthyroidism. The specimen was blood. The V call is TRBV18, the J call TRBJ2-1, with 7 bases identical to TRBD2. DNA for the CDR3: TGTGCCAGCTCACCACCGAACGCGGGAGAGGTTGAGCAGTTCTTC. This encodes CASSPPNAGEVEQFF.